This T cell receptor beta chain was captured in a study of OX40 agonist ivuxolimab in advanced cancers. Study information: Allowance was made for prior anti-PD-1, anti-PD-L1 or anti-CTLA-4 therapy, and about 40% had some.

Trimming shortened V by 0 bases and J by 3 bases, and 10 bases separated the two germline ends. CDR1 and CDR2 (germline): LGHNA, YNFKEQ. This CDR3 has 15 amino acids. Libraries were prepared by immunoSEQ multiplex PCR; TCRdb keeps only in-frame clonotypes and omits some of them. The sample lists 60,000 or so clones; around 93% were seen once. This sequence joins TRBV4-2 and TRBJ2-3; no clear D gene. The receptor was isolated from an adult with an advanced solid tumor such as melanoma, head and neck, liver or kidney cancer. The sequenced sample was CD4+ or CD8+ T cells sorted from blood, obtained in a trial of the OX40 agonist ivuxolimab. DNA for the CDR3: TGTGCCAGCAGCCAAGAGCAGTACGTTACAGATACGCAGTATTTT. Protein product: CASSQEQYVTDTQYF.